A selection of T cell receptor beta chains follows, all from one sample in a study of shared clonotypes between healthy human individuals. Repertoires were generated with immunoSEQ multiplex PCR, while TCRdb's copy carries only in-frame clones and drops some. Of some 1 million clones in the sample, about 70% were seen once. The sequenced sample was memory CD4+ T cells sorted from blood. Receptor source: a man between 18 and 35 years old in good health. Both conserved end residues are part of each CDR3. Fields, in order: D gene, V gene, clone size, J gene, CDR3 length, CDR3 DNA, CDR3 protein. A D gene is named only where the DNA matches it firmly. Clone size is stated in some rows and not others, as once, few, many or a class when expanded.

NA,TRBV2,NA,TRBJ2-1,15,TGTGCCAGCAGTGAAGCGGACGGGAGATACAATGAGCAGTTCTTC,CASSEADGRYNEQFF
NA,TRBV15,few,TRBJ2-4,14,TGTGCCACCAGCAGAGCCAACGGGGCGAACATTCAGTACTTC,CATSRANGANIQYF
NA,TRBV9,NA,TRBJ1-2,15,TGTGCCAGCAGCGTTGACCTCACAGGACCCTCCGGCTACACCTTC,CASSVDLTGPSGYTF
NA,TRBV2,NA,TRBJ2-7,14,TGTGCCAGCAGTCGGGTACTAGGGGCTCACGAGCAGTACTTC,CASSRVLGAHEQYF
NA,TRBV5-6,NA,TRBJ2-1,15,TGTGCCAGCAGCCTGAGGAGGGCCTCTTACAATGAGCAGTTCTTC,CASSLRRASYNEQFF
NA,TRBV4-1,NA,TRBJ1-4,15,TGCGCCAGCAGCCTAACCGGGTATCCTGGTGAAAAACTGTTTTTT,CASSLTGYPGEKLFF
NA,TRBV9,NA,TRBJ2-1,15,TGTGCCAGCAGCGTTGGGATCACCCCCTACAATGAGCAGTTCTTC,CASSVGITPYNEQFF
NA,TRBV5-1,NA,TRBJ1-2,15,TGCGCCAGCAGCTTGGAGGGGGGAGTAAAAGGTGGCTACACCTTC,CASSLEGGVKGGYTF
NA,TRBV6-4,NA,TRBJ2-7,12,TGTGCCAGCAGTCTACCTATCTACGAGCAGTACTTC,CASSLPIYEQYF
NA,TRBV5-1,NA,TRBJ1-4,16,TGCGCCAGCAGCAAACCGGACGGCGGGGGTAGTGAAAAACTGTTTTTT,CASSKPDGGGSEKLFF
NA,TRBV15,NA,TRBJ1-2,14,TGTGCCACCAGCAGAGAAGGGCAGGGGTATGGCTACACCTTC,CATSREGQGYGYTF
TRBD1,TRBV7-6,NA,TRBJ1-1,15,TGTGCCAGCAGCCCCGGGACAGGTTGGAACACTGAAGCTTTCTTT,CASSPGTGWNTEAFF
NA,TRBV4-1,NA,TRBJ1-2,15,TGCGCCAGCAGCCAACTCGACAGGCCTAACTATGGCTACACCTTC,CASSQLDRPNYGYTF
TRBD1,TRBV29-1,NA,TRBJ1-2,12,TGCAGCGTCTTTGACAGGGCGGATGGCTACACCTTC,CSVFDRADGYTF
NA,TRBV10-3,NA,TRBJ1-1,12,TGTGCCACTCAAGGGACAATCGCTGAAGCTTTCTTT,CATQGTIAEAFF
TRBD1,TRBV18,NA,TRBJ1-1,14,TGTGCCAGCTCCCTACAAAGGACAGGCACTGAAGCTTTCTTT,CASSLQRTGTEAFF
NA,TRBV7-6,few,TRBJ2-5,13,TGTGCCAGCAGCGCCACGGGAGAAGAGACCCAGTACTTC,CASSATGEETQYF
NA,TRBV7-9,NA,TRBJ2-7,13,TGTGCCAGCAGCTACCACCCTCTTCCCGAGCAGTACTTC,CASSYHPLPEQYF
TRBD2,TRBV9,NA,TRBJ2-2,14,TGTGCCAGCAAGCGGGGCCCCGACACCGGGGAGCTGTTTTTT,CASKRGPDTGELFF
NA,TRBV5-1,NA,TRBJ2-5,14,TGCGCCACCAAACAGGGCTGGGCGGTAGAGACCCAGTACTTC,CATKQGWAVETQYF
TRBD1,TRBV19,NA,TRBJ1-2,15,TGTGCCAGTAGTCCACCGGGACAGAAATCTTATGGCTACACCTTC,CASSPPGQKSYGYTF
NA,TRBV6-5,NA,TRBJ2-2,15,TGTGCCAGCAGGTCCGGGACCTTGAACACCGGGGAGCTGTTTTTT,CASRSGTLNTGELFF
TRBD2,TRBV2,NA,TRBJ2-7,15,TGTGCCAGCAGGTGGGGAGCGGGAGAGGGCTACGAGCAGTACTTC,CASRWGAGEGYEQYF
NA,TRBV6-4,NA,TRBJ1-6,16,TGTGCCAGCAGTGACGGAGCAGAGGGTCGGGGTTCACCCCTCCACTTT,CASSDGAEGRGSPLHF
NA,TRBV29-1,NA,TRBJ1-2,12,TGCAGCGCCTCACGGGGGGACTATGGCTACACCTTC,CSASRGDYGYTF
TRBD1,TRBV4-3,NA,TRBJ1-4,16,TGCGCCAGCAGCCAACGAGGGACAGGGAAATCGGAAAAACTGTTTTTT,CASSQRGTGKSEKLFF
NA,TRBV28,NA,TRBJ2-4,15,TGTGCCAGCAGTCAAGGGGCCGGGGGAAAAAACATTCAGTACTTC,CASSQGAGGKNIQYF